The entry that follows covers one T cell receptor beta chain sequence. The data derive from a study of response to subunit inactivated influenza vaccine. A single record per CDR3 protein comes from TCRdb applying MiXCR to the RT-PCR reads. This table has about 780,000 distinct CDR3 sequences, around 20% appearing once. The sequence was obtained from a man in his fifties who received an inactivated influenza vaccine. The input for sequencing was PBMCs from blood, taken roughly 5 days after vaccination.

CDR3 nucleotides: TGCGCCAGCAGCCCCGGGACTCAGTCCCAAGAGACCCAGTACTTC. As protein: CASSPGTQSQETQYF. V usage is TRBV5-1 and J usage is TRBJ2-5, with a possible D match to TRBD2 (6 bases). Trimming took 4 bases from V and 1 from J, leaving 14 bases between them. This CDR3 is 15 amino acids long. Germline CDR1 is SGHRS and CDR2 is YFSETQ.